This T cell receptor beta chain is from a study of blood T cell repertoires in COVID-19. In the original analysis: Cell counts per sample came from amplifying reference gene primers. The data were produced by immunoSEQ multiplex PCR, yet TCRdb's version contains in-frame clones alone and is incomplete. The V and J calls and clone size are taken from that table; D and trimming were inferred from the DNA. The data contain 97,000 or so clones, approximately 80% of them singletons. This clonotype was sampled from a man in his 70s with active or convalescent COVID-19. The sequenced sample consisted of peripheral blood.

CDR3 sequence (DNA): TGTGCCAGCAGTGTTGTGGGGGGTGGATCACCCCTCCACTTT. As protein: CASSVVGGGSPLHF. The V gene is TRBV2, the J gene TRBJ1-6; TRBD1 might be the D (5 bases). V dropped 4 bases and J dropped 10 bases, with 14 bases sitting between them. The CDR3 runs 14 residues. Germline V gene data show CDR1 as SNHLY and CDR2 as FYNNEI.